The 13 T cell receptor beta chains below were found in one sample sequenced in a study of cytomegalovirus exposure and HLA in healthy donors. PCR involved 60 Vbeta and 13 Jbeta primers. TCRdb keeps only in-frame clones here, not all; method: immunoSEQ multiplex PCR. The sample yields some 130,000 clones, 60% to 80% seen once. The sample taken for sequencing was PBMCs. These receptors all come from a woman in her fifties or sixties in good health and CMV-seropositive.

The rearrangement joins TRBV5-4 to TRBJ2-6; possible D gene TRBD1, 5 bases. The V end lost 2 bases, the J end lost 0 bases, and 6 bases lay between the germline ends. This CDR3 has 15 residues. Germline CDR1 reads SGHNT; CDR2 reads YYREEE (reference sequence). CDR3 DNA: TGTGCCAGCAGCTTCCAGGGCTCTGGGGCCAACGTCCTGACTTTC. Translating gives CASSFQGSGANVLTF.

V and J are TRBV7-5 and TRBJ1-4; TRBD1, the table's D call, was not compared with the DNA. TRBV7-5 is tagged as a pseudogene. The CDR3 contains 15 residues. The CDR3 DNA is TGTGCCAGAAGCAAAGACAGGGGGGATTTTGAAAAACTGTTTTTT. Its protein product is CARSKDRGDFEKLFF.

This clone has a handful of counts. Distinct nucleotide sequences in the sample also encode this CDR3. The J gene is TRBJ1-2, the V gene TRBV5-1; 7 bases fit TRBD1. The CDR3 spans 14 residues. In germline, CDR1 is SGHRS, CDR2 YFSETQ. Trimming cost V 0 bases and J 3 bases; bases outside gene matches: 2. The CDR3 spells CASSLGQGDYGYTF. The CDR3 DNA is TGCGCCAGCAGCTTGGGCCAGGGGGACTATGGCTACACCTTC.

This clone has just a few counts. This sequence joins TRBV5-6 and TRBJ1-3; D call uncertain. Germline-derived CDR1 and CDR2 are SGHDT and YYEEEE. The CDR3 extends over 12 amino acids. Trimming shortened V by 4 bases and J by 4 bases, and 6 bases separated the two germline ends. The CDR3 is CASSPLGNTIYF. DNA for the CDR3: TGTGCCAGCAGCCCCCTCGGAAACACCATATATTTT.

The chain recombines TRBV11-3 with TRBJ2-2, with 8 positions matching TRBD1. J gave up 6 bases and V 5 bases, and 11 bases lay outside the gene matches. Looked up from germline, CDR1 is SGHNT and CDR2 is YENEEA. The CDR3 spans 16 residues. CDR3 residues: CASSHYPQGAAGELFF. CDR3 DNA sequence: TGTGCCAGCAGCCACTATCCCCAGGGGGCGGCCGGGGAGCTGTTTTTT.

The chain joins TRBV6-6 to TRBJ2-1, with 7 bases fitting TRBD2. The CDR3 runs 14 residues. Germline V gene data show CDR1 as MNHNY and CDR2 as SVGAGI (reference sequence). J was trimmed by 8 bases and V by 0 bases; bases with no gene match: 4. The CDR3 nucleotides read TGTGCCAGCAGTTACTCTCCAGGGAGGGATGAGCAGTTCTTC. This codes for CASSYSPGRDEQFF.

This clone occurred a few times. This chain uses TRBV6-6 with TRBJ2-7; the D gene is possibly TRBD2 (5 bases). V was clipped by 6 bases and J by 0 bases, with 15 bases between them. Per the germline V gene, CDR1 is MNHNY and CDR2 is SVGAGI (reference sequence). This CDR3 is built from 15 residues. CDR3 in DNA: TGTGCCAGCAGCTCCCGGGGTTCCCCCTCCTACGAGCAGTACTTC. This sequence encodes CASSSRGSPSYEQYF.

The chain combines TRBV9 with TRBJ2-5; 11 positions agree with TRBD2. The CDR3 loop spans 16 amino acids. The J segment lost 5 bases and the V segment lost 4 bases, leaving 10 bases of the junction unmatched. Germline CDR1 SGDLS, CDR2 YYNGEE. The CDR3 sequence: CASSPPVAGGWETQYF. The CDR3 DNA sequence: TGTGCCAGCAGCCCACCCGTAGCGGGGGGGTGGGAGACCCAGTACTTC.

The chain links TRBV7-6 to TRBJ1-1; TRBD1 might be the D (6 bases). With 4 bases removed from V and 1 base from J, the gap between germline ends came to 10 bases. The CDR3 runs to 14 residues. Germline CDR1 SGHVS, CDR2 FNYEAQ. CDR3: CASSSGGRNTEAFF. The CDR3 DNA follows: TGTGCCAGCAGCTCTGGGGGCAGGAACACTGAAGCTTTCTTT.

A remark on this clone: One junction end does not reproduce the germline sequence, and a read error may be involved. This rearrangement joins TRBV28 to TRBJ1-2; D is unclear. Germline V gene sequence: CDR1 MDHEN, CDR2 SYDVKM. The length of the CDR3 is 14 residues. In DNA, the CDR3 is TGTGCCAGCAGTTTACCCAATAGAGAGGTTACCCCCTACTTC. Translating it yields CASSLPNREVTPYF.

This chain connects TRBV5-1 to TRBJ1-1, with D unresolved. The CDR3 length is 12 residues. Germline V gene data show CDR1 as SGHRS and CDR2 as YFSETQ. The V end lost 3 bases, the J end lost 7 bases, and 10 bases lay between the germline ends. The CDR3 nucleotides read TGCGCCAGCAGCTCCCTGCGAGGTGAAGCTTTCTTT. It is translated as CASSSLRGEAFF.

This rearrangement joins TRBV10-3 to TRBJ1-1; unclear D gene. Germline V gives CDR1 ENHRY, CDR2 SYGVKD. CDR3 length: 15 amino acids. Trimming stripped 2 bases from V and 7 bases from J, with 17 bases between. CDR3 in amino acids: CAISERGQTAVEAFF. DNA of the CDR3: TGTGCCATCAGTGAGCGGGGTCAGACCGCCGTTGAAGCTTTCTTT.

The genes are TRBV25-1 and TRBJ1-1, with D hard to call. From germline, CDR1 is MGHDK and CDR2 SYGVNS. V dropped 10 bases and J dropped 3 bases, with 9 bases sitting between them. The CDR3 has 11 residues. The CDR3 nucleotides are TGTGCCACCATCCAGTACACTGAAGCTTTCTTT. Protein product: CATIQYTEAFF.